In its sample, the clone carrying this T cell receptor (beta chain) was seen a few times. A second roughly 6 to 12 cycle PCR used barcoded and J-beta primers. One entry per CDR3 protein results from TCRdb running MiXCR on the 5' RACE reads. This table has over 950,000 distinct CDR3 sequences, roughly two fifths appearing once. The sample is drawn from a study of blood T cells in healthy people across ages. Specimen: blood. This receptor was obtained from a young man in good health.

In DNA, the CDR3 is TGTGCCAGCAGTGGTCTCCGGACAGAAGTCAATGAGCAGTTCTTC. Its translation is CASSGLRTEVNEQFF. The chain uses TRBV2 and TRBJ2-1, with a tentative D call TRBD1 (6 bases). Germline values: CDR1 SNHLY, CDR2 FYNNEI. V was trimmed by 4 bases and J by 6 bases, leaving 16 bases between them. The CDR3 is 15 residues long.